This T cell receptor beta chain was captured by sequencing in a study of blood T cell repertoires in COVID-19 (dated by TCRdb to the early 2020s). Study-wide context: Samples covering the acute and convalescent phases of COVID-19 were provided by collaborators in the United States, Italy and Spain. The repertoires were released in a freely available public database intended as a resource for research on the immune response to SARS-CoV-2. Subjects who had been exposed to COVID-19, were actively infected with it, or had recovered from it provided the deeply sampled blood TCRbeta repertoires that made up the dataset. A de-identified subject ID, COVID-19 status, age in years and sex were almost always included in the sample metadata. Where HLA class I and class II types were available, the types were taken from metadata supplied by the sample provider, not from assay-based typing. The prospective study material was composed of cDNA or gDNA derived from T cells, B-cell-depleted T cells, or PBMCs. The samples were drawn from two sources: the first 160 participants of the ongoing ImmuneRACE study, and over 950 subjects contributed by 6 global collaborators.

After removal of 7 bases from V and 3 bases from J, the junction retains 9 bases not matched to a gene. Reading from cysteine to phenylalanine, the CDR3 counts 16 amino acids. Solely the CDR3 DNA is kept, with 48 bases framed from the first base. In the germline V gene (reference sequence), CDR1 corresponds to MNHEY and CDR2 to SMNVEV. Beyond this particular receptor, the publication reports: The quantity of clinical and demographic metadata differed by source and by participant and was supplied without curation.

Points on this clone: Its antigen is unknown. No base quality values were provided; no much bigger clone lies one nucleotide off.

Participants in the prospective study were aged roughly 18 to 100 years, lived in more than 20 United States geographic areas, and enrolled through a virtual design. In the prospective study, cohorts were assigned on the basis of participant-reported clinical history obtained from a screening survey and a study questionnaire. ImmuneRACE Cohort 3 recovered participants were defined by two consecutive negative NP/OP PCR tests, healthcare professional clearance, or symptom resolution. Each participant in the prospective study had whole blood, serum and a nasopharyngeal or oropharyngeal swab collected by mobile phlebotomists. Participants in the prospective study had the option to provide additional blood draws and questionnaires over a roughly 2-month period. Before DNA extraction, blood samples from the prospective study were shipped at room temperature or frozen. The immunoSEQ Assay, a bias-controlled multiplex PCR, was used to amplify TCRbeta CDR3 regions from genomic DNA. The paper's data handling went like this. The number of nucleated cells in each sample was estimated from the amplification of reference gene primers within the assay. To quantify the absolute abundance of each unique TCRbeta CDR3 rearrangement, sequence reads were collapsed and filtered. For each sample, productive Simpson clonality was calculated as the square root of Simpson's diversity index across productive rearrangements. TCRdb mirrors the immuneACCESS table, restricted to in-frame sequences. Some clones are absent from its copies; in checked studies, under half trace to an unresolved V gene, and the reason for the others is unknown. V and J calls and clone size are those listed in that table; D and trimming were worked out from the DNA. Present in this sample are a few hundred thousand clones, nearly 90% of which were seen just once. Around 6% of the sample is in the top ten clones.

The sample consisted of PBMCs or T cells enriched from blood (not recorded which). This sequence originates from a woman in her 30s who had recovered from COVID-19. The chain uses TRBV27 and TRBJ2-2; the central 9 bases match TRBD1. The bases read TGTGCCAGCAAGCCAGACAGGGGGGGATACACCGGGGAGCTGTTTTTT. This yields the protein CASKPDRGGYTGELFF.